The T cell receptor beta chain under discussion was sequenced for a study of T cells in tuberculosis. Across the study: Within 7 days of starting treatment, or before, PBMC were stored.

Sequenced by immunoSEQ multiplex PCR; TCRdb stores in-frame clones only, minus some. The profile covers about 30,000 clones, with 92% appearing a single time and approximately 6.8% taken by the ten largest. This CDR3 region has 15 residues. Germline V CDR1 and CDR2: PRHDT, FYEKMQ (reference sequence). The V gene end was trimmed by 4 bases and the J gene end by 9 bases; junction bases not matched to a gene: 12. Time point specified: new active TB diagnosis, blood taken before or within 7 days of starting treatment. Study-level findings and limits: Active tuberculosis TCR-alpha repertoires lay closer to GMM-specific TCRs than IGRA-negative controls, suggesting clonal expansion.

Remarks on this clone: Its specificity is unknown.

The chain combines TRBV13 with TRBJ2-1; 7 bases line up with TRBD2. The source material was PBMCs, sampled at tuberculosis diagnosis. The receptor comes from an adult with tuberculosis. CDR3 DNA: TGTGCCAGCAGCTCTAGGACTAGTAAGTTGATTGAGCAGTTCTTC. Protein product: CASSSRTSKLIEQFF.